Listed below are T cell receptor beta chains from one sample, sequenced in a study of tumor-infiltrating lymphocytes in localized non-small cell lung cancer. Profiling relied on immunoSEQ multiplex PCR, and the TCRdb table lists in-frame clones only, not all of them. Of 21,000 or so clones in the sample, roughly 80% are singletons; the top ten hold more than 3%. Input material: lung tumor tissue. These receptors were taken from a human donor with non-small cell lung cancer. CDR3s include the opening cysteine and the closing phenylalanine or tryptophan. A D gene is named only where the DNA matches it firmly. Size is omitted from some rows. Given values are once, few, many or a class for expanded clones.

D: NA
V: TRBV11-2
J: TRBJ1-2
size: NA
DNA: TGTGCCAGCAGCTTAGAGGGGACGACCTATGGCTACACCTTC
CDR3: CASSLEGTTYGYTF

D: NA
V: TRBV6-6
J: TRBJ2-2
size: once
DNA: TGTGCCAGCATAAGAGCGAACGCGCAGACCGGGGAGCTGTTTTTT
CDR3: CASIRANAQTGELFF

D: TRBD2
V: TRBV7-2
J: TRBJ2-1
size: NA
DNA: TGTGCCAGCAGTGAGGGGAGACTAGCGGGAGTCGAGCAGTTCTTC
CDR3: CASSEGRLAGVEQFF

D: NA
V: TRBV19
J: TRBJ2-3
size: NA
DNA: TGTGCCACGGAGGGGGGCACAGATACGCAGTATTTT
CDR3: CATEGGTDTQYF

D: NA
V: TRBV19
J: TRBJ1-5
size: once
DNA: TGTGCCAGTAGTTCGGTGAGTCAGCCCCAGCATTTT
CDR3: CASSSVSQPQHF

D: NA
V: TRBV4-3
J: TRBJ1-2
size: NA
DNA: TGCGCCAGCAGCCATCCGGGACTAAATTACTACACCTTC
CDR3: CASSHPGLNYYTF

D: TRBD2
V: TRBV15
J: TRBJ2-7
size: NA
DNA: TGTGCCACCAGCAGAGACCCGCCGCGTCTTAGCGGGGCCACCTACGAGCAGTACTTC
CDR3: CATSRDPPRLSGATYEQYF

D: NA
V: TRBV9
J: TRBJ1-1
size: NA
DNA: TGTGCCAGCAGCGCCGTTGGGACTGAAGCTTTCTTT
CDR3: CASSAVGTEAFF

D: NA
V: TRBV27
J: TRBJ2-7
size: NA
DNA: TGTGCCAGCAGTTTCCGGGGAGCCTACGAGCAGTACTTC
CDR3: CASSFRGAYEQYF

D: NA
V: TRBV5-1
J: TRBJ2-3
size: NA
DNA: TGCGCCAGCAGCTTGAACATTAACACAGATACGCAGTATTTT
CDR3: CASSLNINTDTQYF

D: TRBD1
V: TRBV19
J: TRBJ1-3
size: NA
DNA: TGTGCCAGTGGGACAGATGGAAACACCATATATTTT
CDR3: CASGTDGNTIYF

D: NA
V: TRBV7-8
J: TRBJ2-2
size: NA
DNA: TGTGCCAGCAGCCCCCGAGGTGCTGCGAACACCGGGGAGCTGTTTTTT
CDR3: CASSPRGAANTGELFF

D: TRBD2
V: TRBV2
J: TRBJ2-1
size: once
DNA: TGTGCCAGCAGTGGGTCGGGGGGCTCCTACAATGAGCAGTTCTTC
CDR3: CASSGSGGSYNEQFF

D: TRBD1
V: TRBV10-3
J: TRBJ1-3
size: NA
DNA: TGTGCCATCAGTGGGACAGGGTCTGGAAACACCATATATTTT
CDR3: CAISGTGSGNTIYF

D: TRBD2
V: TRBV6-6
J: TRBJ2-4
size: NA
DNA: TGTGCCAGCAGTAATAGCGGGCTTAAAAACATTCAGTACTTC
CDR3: CASSNSGLKNIQYF

D: NA
V: TRBV14
J: TRBJ2-5
size: NA
DNA: TGTGCCAGCAATCAGAGGGTTGGAGAGACCCAGTACTTC
CDR3: CASNQRVGETQYF

D: NA
V: TRBV7-9
J: TRBJ2-1
size: NA
DNA: TGTGCCAGCACCCCCGGGACACCGACAAATGAGCAGTTCTTC
CDR3: CASTPGTPTNEQFF

D: NA
V: TRBV10-3
J: TRBJ2-7
size: NA
DNA: TGTGCCATCAGCCGGGACGGGGCCTACGAGCAGTACTTC
CDR3: CAISRDGAYEQYF

D: NA
V: TRBV11-3
J: TRBJ2-1
size: few
DNA: TGTGCCAGCAGCTTTGGACATTCGAGCTCCTACAATGAGCAGTTCTTC
CDR3: CASSFGHSSSYNEQFF

D: NA
V: TRBV10-3
J: TRBJ1-5
size: NA
DNA: TGTGCCATCAGGGGCGACGGGGGGAACAATCAGCCCCAGCATTTT
CDR3: CAIRGDGGNNQPQHF

D: TRBD1
V: TRBV5-8
J: TRBJ1-5
size: NA
DNA: TGTGCCAGCAGCTCGACAGGGGGCTGGAAGCCCCAGCATTTT
CDR3: CASSSTGGWKPQHF

D: NA
V: TRBV7-9
J: TRBJ1-2
size: NA
DNA: TGTGCCAGCAGCCCGGTGGGGGTTGGCTACACCTTC
CDR3: CASSPVGVGYTF

D: TRBD1
V: TRBV27
J: TRBJ1-2
size: few
DNA: TGTGCCAGCAGCTCAAGGGCTACCGGGACAGGGGTATATGGCTACACCTTC
CDR3: CASSSRATGTGVYGYTF

D: TRBD1
V: TRBV10-3
J: TRBJ1-5
size: NA
DNA: TGTGCCATCAGTGAGGGACAGGGCCCTCAGCCCCAGCATTTT
CDR3: CAISEGQGPQPQHF

D: NA
V: TRBV4-2
J: TRBJ1-1
size: NA
DNA: TGTGCCAGCAGCCAAGATAACCCAGTGGGGGCAGGGGCTGGTGAAGCTTTCTTT
CDR3: CASSQDNPVGAGAGEAFF

D: NA
V: TRBV5-1
J: TRBJ2-7
size: NA
DNA: TGCGCCAGCAGCTTGTTCGGGGGAAGGGCCACCAGCTCCTACGAGCAGTACTTC
CDR3: CASSLFGGRATSSYEQYF

D: NA
V: TRBV5-6
J: TRBJ1-2
size: NA
DNA: TGTGCCAGCAGCTTGGGGCTAACTATGACAGACTTATATGGCTACACCTTC
CDR3: CASSLGLTMTDLYGYTF

D: TRBD1
V: TRBV5-6
J: TRBJ1-2
size: medium-sized
DNA: TGTGCCAGCAGCGAGGGACAGGGCTATGGCTACACCTTC
CDR3: CASSEGQGYGYTF

D: TRBD1
V: TRBV5-4
J: TRBJ2-2
size: NA
DNA: TGTGCCAGCAGCTTACAGGGGTATATCGGGGAGCTGTTTTTT
CDR3: CASSLQGYIGELFF

D: NA
V: TRBV28
J: TRBJ2-7
size: NA
DNA: TGTGCCAGCGGGTCTCCTTACGAGCAGTACTTC
CDR3: CASGSPYEQYF

D: TRBD2
V: TRBV6-5
J: TRBJ2-7
size: NA
DNA: TGTGCCAGCAGACCCGGGACTAGCGGGAGTGGAGAGCAGTACTTC
CDR3: CASRPGTSGSGEQYF

D: NA
V: TRBV11-2
J: TRBJ2-1
size: NA
DNA: TGTGCCAGCAGCTTAGATCACGGGGGCTACAATGAGCAGTTCTTC
CDR3: CASSLDHGGYNEQFF

D: NA
V: TRBV6-1
J: TRBJ2-7
size: NA
DNA: TGTGCCAGCTGCCTGGTGGCCGAGCAGTACTTC
CDR3: CASCLVAEQYF

D: TRBD1
V: TRBV29-1
J: TRBJ2-1
size: medium-sized
DNA: TGCAGCGGGATGGGACAGGGGTCCTACAATGAGCAGTTCTTC
CDR3: CSGMGQGSYNEQFF

D: TRBD1
V: TRBV5-8
J: TRBJ2-5
size: NA
DNA: TGTGCCAGCAGCTTCCCCGACAGGGGAGAGGAGACCCAGTACTTC
CDR3: CASSFPDRGEETQYF

D: TRBD2
V: TRBV7-9
J: TRBJ2-3
size: NA
DNA: TGTGCCAGCAGCTTAGGTGGACTAGCGGGAGGGCCAGATACGCAGTATTTT
CDR3: CASSLGGLAGGPDTQYF

D: NA
V: TRBV30
J: TRBJ2-5
size: NA
DNA: TGTGCCTGCATTGACAAGACCCAGTACTTC
CDR3: CACIDKTQYF

D: TRBD1
V: TRBV5-1
J: TRBJ2-3
size: NA
DNA: TGCGCCAGCAGCCCCGGGACAGGGGGACCCTCGTTGGATACGCAGTATTTT
CDR3: CASSPGTGGPSLDTQYF

D: TRBD1
V: TRBV6-5
J: TRBJ2-2
size: medium-sized
DNA: TGTGCCACCAGGACAGGGCTGAACACCGGGGAGCTGTTTTTT
CDR3: CATRTGLNTGELFF

D: NA
V: TRBV11-2
J: TRBJ2-2
size: NA
DNA: TGTGCCAGCAGCCGTCGATGGGGCGGGAAAAACGGGGAGCTGTTTTTT
CDR3: CASSRRWGGKNGELFF